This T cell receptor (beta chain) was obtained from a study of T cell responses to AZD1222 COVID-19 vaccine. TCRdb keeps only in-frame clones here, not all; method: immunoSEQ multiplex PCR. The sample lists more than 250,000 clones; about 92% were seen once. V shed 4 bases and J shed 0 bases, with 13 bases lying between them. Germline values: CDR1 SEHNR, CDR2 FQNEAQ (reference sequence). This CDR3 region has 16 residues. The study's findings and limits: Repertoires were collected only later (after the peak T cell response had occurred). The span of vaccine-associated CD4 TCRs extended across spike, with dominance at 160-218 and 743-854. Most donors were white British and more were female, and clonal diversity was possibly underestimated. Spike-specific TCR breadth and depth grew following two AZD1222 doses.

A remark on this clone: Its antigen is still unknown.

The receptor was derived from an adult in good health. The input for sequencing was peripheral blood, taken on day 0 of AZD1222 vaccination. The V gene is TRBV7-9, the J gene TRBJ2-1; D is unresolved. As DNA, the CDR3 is TGTGCCAGCAGCTCCGGACCCACGAGCTCCTACAATGAGCAGTTCTTC. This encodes CASSSGPTSSYNEQFF.